The clone carrying this TCR beta chain was seen a handful of times. Its antigen remains unidentified. One entry per CDR3 protein results from TCRdb running MiXCR on the RACE reads. Of 330,000 or so distinct CDR3 sequences in the sample, nearly 6.5% are singletons; the top ten hold 5% to 6%. Deletions cut 4 bases from V and 4 bases from J, with 11 bases between. In germline, CDR1 is LGHNA, CDR2 YNFKEQ. This CDR3 has 15 amino acids. This sample is drawn from a study of human T cells and chemical hapten exposure. Study background: Weekly scalp doses of diphenylcyclopropenone were given to patients during the approximately 23-week study. TCR yields differed between samples (mainly from small differences in pooled library volume). Study outcomes and limitations: Expanded TCRs made up significantly more big CDR3 similarity clusters than controls did.

The time point: patch test 2, 6 weeks after DPC sensitization. Specified treatment: therapeutic diphenylcyclopropenone sensitization with weekly scalp DPC. This TCR derives from a woman between 18 and 29 years old with alopecia areata. Some clones in this sample may be carry-over from other donors' samples. The rearrangement joins TRBV4-2 to TRBJ2-6, with TRBD1 as a possible D gene (5 bases). The sample consisted of whole blood, taken in connection with sensitization to the hapten diphenylcyclopropenone (DPC). CDR3 amino acids: CASSRDRSGANVLTF. The CDR3 region has the DNA TGTGCCAGCAGCCGCGACAGATCCGGGGCCAACGTCCTGACTTTC.